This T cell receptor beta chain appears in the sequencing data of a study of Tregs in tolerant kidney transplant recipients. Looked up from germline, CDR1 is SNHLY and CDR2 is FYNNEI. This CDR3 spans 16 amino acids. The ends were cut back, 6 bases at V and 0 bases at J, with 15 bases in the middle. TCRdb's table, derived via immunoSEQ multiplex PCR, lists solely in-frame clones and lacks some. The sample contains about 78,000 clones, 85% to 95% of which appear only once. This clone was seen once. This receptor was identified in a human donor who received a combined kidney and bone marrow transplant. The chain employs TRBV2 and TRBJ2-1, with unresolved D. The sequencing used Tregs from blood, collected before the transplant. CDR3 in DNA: TGTGCCAGCAGCCCTCCTCCCGTCAGCTCCTACAATGAGCAGTTCTTC. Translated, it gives CASSPPPVSSYNEQFF.